This T cell receptor beta chain was profiled in a study of T cells after yellow fever vaccination. Study observations and caveats: Contaminating bulk clonotypes could be abundant in FACS-sorted repertoires. Of the clonotypes, a small share occurred in both CD4 and CD8 compartments.

Researchers made TCR cDNA using 5'RACE template switching, and this step added a universal primer site and UMIs. TCRdb reanalysed the 5' RACE reads using MiXCR and keeps one entry per CDR3 protein. The sample lists 150,000 to 200,000 distinct CDR3 sequences; around 9.7% were seen once. This clonotype has only a few counts. Antigen: not known. V lost 0 bases, J lost 7 bases, and 11 bases stayed unmatched. The CDR3 totals 17 residues. Germline-derived CDR1 and CDR2 are MGHRA and YSYEKL. The source was CD8+ T cells sorted from PBMCs, collected 45 days after the yellow fever booster vaccination. This TCR was sampled from a man younger than 35 who received the YFV17D yellow fever vaccine. The chain carries TRBV4-1 and TRBJ2-3; the match to TRBD2 covers 9 bases. The CDR3 nucleotides are TGCGCCAGCAGCCAAGAAGCCAGCGGGGGGTTTGGGAATACGCAGTATTTT. Translating it yields CASSQEASGGFGNTQYF.